This T cell receptor beta chain was found in a study of cytomegalovirus exposure and HLA in healthy donors. Study-level results: Earlier analysis yielded a pattern in which most TCR beta V segments were productive about 87% or about 30% of the time. The study recorded about 150 TCR beta chains that were cytomegalovirus-associated. Donors were assumed by presence/absence analyses to have roughly uniform sequencing depth.

PCR amplification relied on 60 Vbeta primers (plus 13 Jbeta primers). Data came from immunoSEQ multiplex PCR; TCRdb stores just in-frame clones and leaves some out. The table lists 100,000 to 120,000 clones, approximately 69% of them singletons. On this clone: Its antigen remains unidentified.

The CDR3 spans 15 residues. Per germline, CDR1 SGDLS and CDR2 YYNGEE. V lost 2 bases to trimming and J lost 1 base; unmatched junction nucleotides: 4. The clonotype was recovered from a woman in her forties in good health and CMV-seropositive. The genes are TRBV9 and TRBJ1-1; 8 nucleotides agree with TRBD1. The specimen was PBMCs. CDR3 in amino acids: CASSVGTGENTEAFF. The CDR3, as DNA: TGTGCCAGCAGCGTGGGGACAGGTGAGAACACTGAAGCTTTCTTT.